These T cell receptor beta chains were read from a single sample in a study of T cells in Graves' hyperthyroidism and ophthalmopathy. TCRdb reprocessed the multiplex PCR reads with MiXCR, giving one entry per CDR3 protein. The sample holds around 300,000 distinct CDR3 sequences; about 15% are singletons and the top ten take roughly 25%. The source material was blood. The receptors originated from a woman aged 25 to 45 with Graves' hyperthyroidism. The CDR3 runs from the conserved cysteine through the conserved F or W. Fields, in order: clone size, J gene, D gene, V gene, CDR3 DNA, CDR3 protein. A D gene is named only where the DNA matches it firmly. The size entry is marked missing in some rows and otherwise reads once, few, many or a size class.

many	TRBJ2-2	.	TRBV6-1	TGTGCCAGCAGTAACAGGGAGCCCGGGGAGCTGTTTTTT	CASSNREPGELFF
.	TRBJ2-3	TRBD2	TRBV9	TGTGCCAGCAGCGACCCAGCGGGAGGAATAGGAGATACGCAGTATTTT	CASSDPAGGIGDTQYF
once	TRBJ2-1	.	TRBV7-3	TGTGCCAGCAGCCCGAGCCAATCCTCCTACAATGAGCAGTTCTTC	CASSPSQSSYNEQFF
many	TRBJ1-1	.	TRBV12-3/TRBV12-4	TGTGCCAGCAGCAGGGACGTAATGAACACTGAAGCTTTCTTT	CASSRDVMNTEAFF
many	TRBJ1-6	.	TRBV20-1	TGCAGTGCTAGAGAGGTCGGACACCCGAGCTCCTATAATTCACCCCTCCACTTT	CSAREVGHPSSYNSPLHF
few	TRBJ2-3	.	TRBV20-1	TGCAGTGCGAGAGGACTACCAGATACGCAGTATTTT	CSARGLPDTQYF
few	TRBJ2-6	TRBD1	TRBV28	TGTGCCAGCAGTCCCCAGGGGGTAGGCTCTGGGGCCAACGTCCTGACTTTC	CASSPQGVGSGANVLTF
few	TRBJ1-5	.	TRBV6-1	TGTGCCAGCAGTGAGAGCTCCATGTATCAGCCCCAGCATTTT	CASSESSMYQPQHF
many	TRBJ1-1	.	TRBV28	TGTGCCAGCAAGGGGGTACCGAGGCCGGAGAACACTGAAGCTTTCTTT	CASKGVPRPENTEAFF
few	TRBJ1-2	.	TRBV7-2	TGTGCCAGCAGCGGCCGGACGGAAGCTAACTATGGCTACACCTTC	CASSGRTEANYGYTF
few	TRBJ2-1	.	TRBV13	TGTGCCAGCAGCTTCCTAGAAGGGGCAGACAATGAGCAGTTCTTC	CASSFLEGADNEQFF
.	TRBJ2-7	.	TRBV9	TGTGCCAGCAGCGCCCGCGAGAACGAGCAGTACTTC	CASSARENEQYF
many	TRBJ1-2	.	TRBV2	TGTGCCAGCAGCGAGGACTCCTATGGCTACACCTTC	CASSEDSYGYTF
.	TRBJ2-1	TRBD2	TRBV5-8	TGTGCCAGCAGCTTGGGTAGCGGGGCGGCCAATGAGCAGTTCTTC	CASSLGSGAANEQFF
many	TRBJ1-2	TRBD1	TRBV6-1	TGTGCCAGCAGTCATACACAGGGGGCTGGCTATGGCTACACCTTC	CASSHTQGAGYGYTF
many	TRBJ2-4	.	TRBV2	TGTGCCAGCAGTGCACAGGTAATCGGGACCAAAAACATTCAGTACTTC	CASSAQVIGTKNIQYF
.	TRBJ2-5	.	TRBV9	TGTGCCAGCAGCGTAAGTGGAGGTAAAGAGACCCAGTACTTC	CASSVSGGKETQYF